A single T cell receptor beta chain is shown here with its context. This sample is part of a study of blood T cell repertoires in COVID-19. Using immunoSEQ multiplex PCR, the repertoire was profiled, and TCRdb retains in-frame clones only, with some absent. The repertoire holds more than 300,000 clones, with roughly 90% as singletons. The clonotype comes from a man between 18 and 35 years old who had recovered from COVID-19. Sample: peripheral blood.

CDR3 DNA sequence: TGTGCCAGCAGCCGACGCGGACTAGCGGCAACCTACGAGCAGTACTTC. This gives the protein CASSRRGLAATYEQYF. This chain links TRBV7-8 with TRBJ2-7; TRBD2 agrees at 10 bases. This CDR3 is built from 16 residues. The germline V gene encodes CDR1 SGHVS and CDR2 FQNEAQ. V shed 5 bases, J shed 2 bases, and the junction held 9 bases outside the gene matches. Filled out from reference TRBV7-8 and TRBJ2-7, the complete variable domain reads GAGVSQSPRYKVAKRGQDVALRCDPISGHVSLFWYQQALGQGPEFLTYFQNEAQLDKSGLPSDRFFAERPEGSVSTLKIQRTQQEDSAVYLCASSRRGLAATYEQYFGPGTRLTVT.